This paragraph reports one TCR beta chain. This specimen comes from a study of T cells expressing NK-cell markers. One entry per CDR3 protein, without DNA, is what TCRdb gives after re-calling the 5' RACE reads. This sample's clone table lists 350,000 to 450,000 distinct CDR3 sequences. The germline V gene encodes CDR1 LNHNV and CDR2 YYDKDF (reference sequence). This CDR3 contains 16 residues. The clonotype comes from a man aged 18-70 years in good health. Sequencing was performed on blood T cells: a sorted CD56 or NKG2C T cell subset, CD4+ or CD8+ T cells, or bulk PBMC T cells (not recorded which). The chain links TRBV15 to TRBJ2-7; with no DNA, the TCRdb D assignment of TRBD2 cannot be verified. The CDR3 is CATSRDASGLTYEQYF. Based on the CDR3 plus reference TRBV15 and TRBJ2-7, the full variable domain is DAMVIQNPRYQVTQFGKPVTLSCSQTLNHNVMYWYQQKSSQAPKLLFHYYDKDFNNEADTPDNFQSRRPNTSFCFLDIRSPGLGDTAMYLCATSRDASGLTYEQYFGPGTRLTVT.